This passage covers 4 T cell receptor beta chains from one sample sequenced in a study of blood T cell repertoires in COVID-19. Profiled with immunoSEQ multiplex PCR; TCRdb holds only in-frame clones, not every one. Found here are 100,000 to 150,000 clones, roughly four fifths of them singletons; the top ten hold about a sixth. The sample consisted of peripheral blood. The receptors were sampled from a woman aged 45 to 65 with acute or convalescent COVID-19.

This chain links TRBV2 with TRBJ1-1; D is unresolved. CDR1 and CDR2 (germline): SNHLY, FYNNEI. Trimming left V 1 base short and J 1 base short, with 10 bases between. The CDR3 is 15 residues long. The CDR3 loop is CASSEGALGNTEAFF. The CDR3 nucleotides are TGTGCCAGCAGTGAAGGGGCCCTCGGGAACACTGAAGCTTTCTTT.

This rearrangement joins TRBV18 to TRBJ2-3; D is unresolved. V was trimmed by 1 base and J by 2 bases, leaving 7 bases between them. Germline values: CDR1 KGHSH, CDR2 LQKENI. This CDR3 comprises 14 residues. CDR3 protein: CASSPRDFTDTQYF. The CDR3 DNA reads as TGTGCCAGCTCACCACGAGACTTCACAGATACGCAGTATTTT.

The chain combines TRBV10-3 with TRBJ2-5, with D perhaps matching TRBD2 (6 bases). Trimming stripped 7 bases from V and 5 bases from J, with 14 bases between. The CDR3 loop spans 13 amino acids. Germline V CDR1 and CDR2: ENHRY, SYGVKD. CDR3 nucleotides: TGTGCCATCACGAGGGACTTGGGGGAGACCCAGTACTTC. This gives the protein CAITRDLGETQYF.

The chain couples TRBV19 to TRBJ1-1; 8 bases are shared with TRBD1. The CDR3 consists of 15 residues. V dropped 5 bases and J dropped 5; count of bases not matched to a gene: 10. CDR1 is LNHDA, CDR2 SQIVND, per germline (reference sequence). In DNA, the CDR3 is TGTGCCAGTAGTGTCAGGACAGGGCGGATAACTGAAGCTTTCTTT. Amino acid sequence: CASSVRTGRITEAFF.